This is a list of T cell receptor beta chains from one sample in a study of metastatic and nonmetastatic thyroid tumors. TCRdb redid the clone calls on the PCR reads using MiXCR. Found here are some 14,000 clones, 9.5% to 15% of them singletons; the top ten hold roughly 15%. The sequencing input was blood. These receptor sequences come from a female donor with papillary thyroid cancer or a benign thyroid nodule (not recorded which). Some clones in this sample may be carry-over from other donors' samples. Each CDR3 is given without its conserved first and last residue.

J gene: TRBJ1-6; V gene: TRBV6-1; CDR3 protein: ASSELGDSPLH
J gene: TRBJ2-7; V gene: TRBV9; CDR3 protein: ASSPSGTGDDEQY
J gene: TRBJ2-1; V gene: TRBV7-2; CDR3 protein: ASSLSASGGGNEQF
J gene: TRBJ2-1; V gene: TRBV5-4; CDR3 protein: ASSLGEYNEQF
J gene: TRBJ1-2; V gene: TRBV6-6; CDR3 protein: ASSYSGDSFNYGYT
J gene: TRBJ1-5; V gene: TRBV15; CDR3 protein: ATSRGTGQPQH
J gene: TRBJ1-1; V gene: TRBV20-1; CDR3 protein: SARDQPGNTEAF
J gene: TRBJ2-7; V gene: TRBV28; CDR3 protein: ASRSLTGGANEQY
J gene: TRBJ1-2; V gene: TRBV19; CDR3 protein: ASSGWYGYT
J gene: TRBJ2-3; V gene: TRBV19; CDR3 protein: ATLPRAGGTTYTQY
J gene: TRBJ2-5; V gene: TRBV28; CDR3 protein: ASSQGQETQY
J gene: TRBJ1-1; V gene: TRBV3-1; CDR3 protein: ASSQTRHRALMNTEAF
J gene: TRBJ1-5; V gene: TRBV30; CDR3 protein: AWSVRGIQPQH
J gene: TRBJ1-6; V gene: TRBV6-6; CDR3 protein: ASSYGTGTPLH
J gene: TRBJ2-1; V gene: TRBV6-1; CDR3 protein: ASSRLAGAYNEQF
J gene: TRBJ2-1; V gene: TRBV4-2; CDR3 protein: ASSPDLAGSSYNEQF
J gene: TRBJ2-3; V gene: TRBV18; CDR3 protein: ASSPDRVSDTQY
J gene: TRBJ1-5; V gene: TRBV14; CDR3 protein: ASSRDRSNQPQH
J gene: TRBJ1-2; V gene: TRBV6-1; CDR3 protein: ASSGTGGYGYT
J gene: TRBJ1-5; V gene: TRBV24-1; CDR3 protein: ATSEGGSYQPQH
J gene: TRBJ1-5; V gene: TRBV2; CDR3 protein: ASSDSGLGGNQPQH
J gene: TRBJ1-1; V gene: TRBV2; CDR3 protein: ASSWTGGDTEAF
J gene: TRBJ1-1; V gene: TRBV12-3/TRBV12-4; CDR3 protein: ASSDRATYSMNTEAF
J gene: TRBJ2-2; V gene: TRBV6-4; CDR3 protein: ASSARLIDTGELF
J gene: TRBJ2-5; V gene: TRBV5-1; CDR3 protein: ASSFQAGQETQY
J gene: TRBJ1-5; V gene: TRBV24-1; CDR3 protein: ATSDSGQFQPQH
J gene: TRBJ2-7; V gene: TRBV18; CDR3 protein: ASSPLLIRDRDSYEQY
J gene: TRBJ2-5; V gene: TRBV28; CDR3 protein: ASRRQGEETQY